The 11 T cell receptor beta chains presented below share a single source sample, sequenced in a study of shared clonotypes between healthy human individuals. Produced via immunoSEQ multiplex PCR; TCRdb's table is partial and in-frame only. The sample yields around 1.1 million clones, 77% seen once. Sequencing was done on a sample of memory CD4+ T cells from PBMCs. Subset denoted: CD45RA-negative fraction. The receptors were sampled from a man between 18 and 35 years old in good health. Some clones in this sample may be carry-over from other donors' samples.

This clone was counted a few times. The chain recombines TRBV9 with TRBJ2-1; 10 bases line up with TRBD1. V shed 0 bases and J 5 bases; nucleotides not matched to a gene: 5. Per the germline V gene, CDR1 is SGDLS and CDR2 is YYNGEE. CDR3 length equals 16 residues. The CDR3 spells CASSVALGQGHNEQFF. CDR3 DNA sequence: TGTGCCAGCAGCGTAGCTTTGGGACAGGGGCACAATGAGCAGTTCTTC.

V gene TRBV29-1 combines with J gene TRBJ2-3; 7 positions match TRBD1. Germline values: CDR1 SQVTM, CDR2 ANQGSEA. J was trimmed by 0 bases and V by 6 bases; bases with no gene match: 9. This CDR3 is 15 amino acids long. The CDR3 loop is CSVYGGGQSTDTQYF. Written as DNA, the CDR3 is TGCAGCGTCTATGGTGGGGGACAGAGCACAGATACGCAGTATTTT.

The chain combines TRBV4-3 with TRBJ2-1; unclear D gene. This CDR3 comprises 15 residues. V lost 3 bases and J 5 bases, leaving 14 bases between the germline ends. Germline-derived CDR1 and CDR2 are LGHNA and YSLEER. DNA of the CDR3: TGCGCCAGCAGCCAGCCCGGCCAAGCCCACAATGAGCAGTTCTTC. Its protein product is CASSQPGQAHNEQFF.

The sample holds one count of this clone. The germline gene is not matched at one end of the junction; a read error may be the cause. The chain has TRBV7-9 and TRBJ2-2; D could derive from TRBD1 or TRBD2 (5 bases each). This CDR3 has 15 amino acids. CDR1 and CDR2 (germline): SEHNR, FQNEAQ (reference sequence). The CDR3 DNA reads TGTGCCAGCAGAAGGACACCGACTAACACTGGGGAGCTGTTTTTT. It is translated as CASRRTPTNTGELFF.

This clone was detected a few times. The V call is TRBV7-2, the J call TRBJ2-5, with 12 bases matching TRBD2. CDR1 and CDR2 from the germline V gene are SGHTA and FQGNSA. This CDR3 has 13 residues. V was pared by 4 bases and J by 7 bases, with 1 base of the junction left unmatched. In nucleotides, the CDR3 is TGTGCCAGCAGCTCTAGCGGGAGGGCGACCCAGTACTTC. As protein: CASSSSGRATQYF.

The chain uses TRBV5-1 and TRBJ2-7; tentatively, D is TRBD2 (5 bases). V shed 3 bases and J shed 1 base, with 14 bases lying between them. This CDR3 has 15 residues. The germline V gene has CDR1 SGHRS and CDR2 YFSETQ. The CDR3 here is CASSSVRDTSYEQYF. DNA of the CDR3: TGCGCCAGCAGCTCCGTCCGGGATACGTCCTACGAGCAGTACTTC. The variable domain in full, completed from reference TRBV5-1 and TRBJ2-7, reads KAGVTQTPRYLIKTRGQQVTLSCSPISGHRSVSWYQQTPGQGLQFLFEYFSETQRNKGNFPGRFSGRQFSNSRSEMNVSTLELGDSALYLCASSSVRDTSYEQYFGPGTRLTVT.

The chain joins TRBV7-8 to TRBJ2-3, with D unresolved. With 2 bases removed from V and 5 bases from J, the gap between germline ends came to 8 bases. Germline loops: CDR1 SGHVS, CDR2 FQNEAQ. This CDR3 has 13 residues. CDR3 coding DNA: TGTGCCAGCAGCTTATTTGTAGTAGATACGCAGTATTTT. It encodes CASSLFVVDTQYF. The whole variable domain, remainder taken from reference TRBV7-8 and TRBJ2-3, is GAGVSQSPRYKVAKRGQDVALRCDPISGHVSLFWYQQALGQGPEFLTYFQNEAQLDKSGLPSDRFFAERPEGSVSTLKIQRTQQEDSAVYLCASSLFVVDTQYFGPGTRLTVL.

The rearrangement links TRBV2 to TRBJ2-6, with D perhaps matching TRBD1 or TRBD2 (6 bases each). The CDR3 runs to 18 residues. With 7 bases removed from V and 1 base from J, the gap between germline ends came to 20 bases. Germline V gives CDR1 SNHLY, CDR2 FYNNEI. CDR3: CASTPGQGTASGANVLTF. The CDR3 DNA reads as TGTGCCAGCACTCCTGGGCAGGGGACTGCTTCTGGGGCCAACGTCCTGACTTTC. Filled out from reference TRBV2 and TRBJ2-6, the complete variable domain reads EPEVTQTPSHQVTQMGQEVILRCVPISNHLYFYWYRQILGQKVEFLVSFYNNEISEKSEIFDDQFSVERPDGSNFTLKIRSTKLEDSAMYFCASTPGQGTASGANVLTFGAGSRLTVL.

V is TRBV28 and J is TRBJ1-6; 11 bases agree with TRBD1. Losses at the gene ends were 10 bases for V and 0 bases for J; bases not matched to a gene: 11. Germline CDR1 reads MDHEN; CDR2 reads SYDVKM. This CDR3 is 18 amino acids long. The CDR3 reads CAIPADRGLSSYNSPLHF. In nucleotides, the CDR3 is TGTGCCATTCCCGCGGACAGGGGGCTTAGCTCCTATAATTCACCCCTCCACTTT.

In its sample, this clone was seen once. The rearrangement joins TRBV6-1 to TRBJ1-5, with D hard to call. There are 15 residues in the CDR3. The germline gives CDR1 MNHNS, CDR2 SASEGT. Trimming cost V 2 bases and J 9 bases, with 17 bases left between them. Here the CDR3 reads CASSELGRGVWPQHF. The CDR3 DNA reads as TGTGCCAGCAGTGAACTCGGACGCGGGGTTTGGCCCCAGCATTTT.

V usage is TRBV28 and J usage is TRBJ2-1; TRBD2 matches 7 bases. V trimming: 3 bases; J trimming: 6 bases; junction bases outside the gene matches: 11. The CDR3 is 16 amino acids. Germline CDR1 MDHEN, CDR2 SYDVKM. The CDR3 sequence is CASSFRPGGSFNEQFF. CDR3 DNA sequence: TGTGCCAGCAGTTTCCGGCCGGGCGGGAGTTTCAATGAGCAGTTCTTC.